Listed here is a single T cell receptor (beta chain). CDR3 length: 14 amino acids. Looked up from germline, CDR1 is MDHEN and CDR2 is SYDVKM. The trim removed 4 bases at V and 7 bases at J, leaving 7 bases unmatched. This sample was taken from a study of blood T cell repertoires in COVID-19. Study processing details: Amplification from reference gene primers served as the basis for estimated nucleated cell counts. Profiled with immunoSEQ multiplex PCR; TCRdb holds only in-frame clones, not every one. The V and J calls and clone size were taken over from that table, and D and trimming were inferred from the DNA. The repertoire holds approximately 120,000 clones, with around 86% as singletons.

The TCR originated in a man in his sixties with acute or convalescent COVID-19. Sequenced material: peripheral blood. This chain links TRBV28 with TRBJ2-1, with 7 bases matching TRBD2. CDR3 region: CASSWAGAVNEQFF. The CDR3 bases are TGTGCCAGCAGTTGGGCGGGAGCGGTGAATGAGCAGTTCTTC.